This record concerns one TCR beta chain sequence. Its target is unknown. The table came from immunoSEQ multiplex PCR; TCRdb's copy has only in-frame clones and leaves some out. The repertoire consists of 360,000 or so clones, with around 90% occurring once and the leading ten covering 3.4%. Treatment here: around 19 received Ad26.COV2.S at low or high dose, single or two shots; about 5 received placebo; per-sample allocation not given. Sampling was done on day 63 after the first vaccine or placebo injection. Boston provided a donor who was an adult aged 18-55 years. This sample was taken from a study of Ad26.COV2.S vaccination and SARS-CoV-2 variants. For the study at large: The donor belonged to the COV1001 Ad26.COV2.S trial arm. The vaccine Ad26.COV2.S was put into the muscle once, or twice with 56 days between.

Points from the study as a whole: TCR breadth and depth analyses may have underestimated total T cell responses.

Trimming took off 5 bases at V and 0 bases at J, with 6 bases between the two ends. Germline loops: CDR1 MNHEY, CDR2 SMNVEV (reference sequence). The CDR3 totals 13 residues. The chain has TRBV27 and TRBJ2-3; D is ambiguous. This specimen consisted of peripheral blood, obtained in a trial of Ad26.COV2.S vaccine versus placebo. This sequence was found in a person between 18 and 65 years old who received the Ad26.COV2.S COVID-19 vaccine or a placebo. The DNA for the CDR3 is TGTGCCAGCAGTCTCCTTAGCACAGATACGCAGTATTTT. Translating it yields CASSLLSTDTQYF.